The rows below give T cell receptor beta chains drawn from one sample of a study of vaccination and CD4 T cells after COVID-19. Their antigen targets remain unknown. A single record per CDR3 protein comes from TCRdb applying MiXCR to the PCR reads. The sample carries about 16,000 distinct CDR3 sequences, 45% to 50% recorded once. Sequenced here: cultured CD4+ T cells from blood, sampled after SARS-CoV-2 vaccination. These receptor sequences come from a human donor with COVID-19. Each CDR3 is given with its conserved first and last residue. D genes are given only for firm matches. Clone size is not always given. Where it is, it says once, few, many or a class for expanded clones.

clone_size j_call v_call d_call cdr3_nt cdr3_aa
. TRBJ2-1 TRBV6-2/TRBV6-3 . TGTGCCAGCAGTTACTCGACCAGAAGAGGGGGGGGTGAGCAGTTCTTC CASSYSTRRGGGEQFF
. TRBJ2-1 TRBV6-2/TRBV6-3 TRBD1 TGTGCCAGCAGAACAGGGGGCGCGAAAAATGAGCAGTTCTTC CASRTGGAKNEQFF
. TRBJ1-6 TRBV7-9 . TGTGCCAGCAGCCAATCGGGGTCGGGTTCACCCCTCCACTTT CASSQSGSGSPLHF
few TRBJ1-2 TRBV6-5 . TGTGCCAGCAGTTACGCCGGGGCCGGAGCTAACTATGGCTACACCTTC CASSYAGAGANYGYTF
. TRBJ1-5 TRBV6-2/TRBV6-3 . TGTGCCAGCAGCCGCGACAATAGCAATCAGCCCCAGCATTTT CASSRDNSNQPQHF
. TRBJ1-2 TRBV6-5 . TGTGCCAGCAGTTACCAGGGACACTCTAACTATGGCTACACCTTC CASSYQGHSNYGYTF
. TRBJ2-5 TRBV20-1 . TGCAGTGCTAGAGTTGCCTCCGGGGAGACCCAGTACTTC CSARVASGETQYF
. TRBJ2-5 TRBV2 TRBD2 TGTGCCAGCAGTAGTTACTCGGGGGAGGGAGAGACCCAGTACTTC CASSSYSGEGETQYF
. TRBJ1-5 TRBV23-1 . TGCGCCAGCAGTGGGCAGGGCTTCCCCCTACATCAGCCCCAGCATTTT CASSGQGFPLHQPQHF
. TRBJ2-5 TRBV6-1 TRBD1 TGTGCCAGCAGTAAGACAGGGGGAGAGACCCAGTACTTC CASSKTGGETQYF
few TRBJ2-3 TRBV15 . TGTGCCACCAGCAGAGGATACCTCGACACAGATACGCAGTATTTT CATSRGYLDTDTQYF
. TRBJ2-7 TRBV18 TRBD1 TGTGCCAGCTCACCGAGGGGGCCCTACGAGCAGTACTTC CASSPRGPYEQYF
. TRBJ1-2 TRBV30 . TGTGCCTGGAGGCAGGCCTATGGCTACACCTTC CAWRQAYGYTF
. TRBJ2-5 TRBV5-1 . TGCGCCAGCAGCTTGGGGTTGACGGGGAGCCAAGAGACCCAGTACTTC CASSLGLTGSQETQYF
. TRBJ2-3 TRBV6-4 . TGTGCCAGCAGTGACTCACCCACAGATACGCAGTATTTT CASSDSPTDTQYF
. TRBJ2-1 TRBV6-5 . TGTGCCAGCAGTTCCGAACGGGCCAGGGATTCCTACAATGAGCAGTTCTTC CASSSERARDSYNEQFF